This TCR beta chain was captured by sequencing in a study of control samples from healthy donors and cancer patients. Assay used: immunoSEQ multiplex PCR; TCRdb lists only in-frame clones, some missing. The data hold about 150,000 clones, with approximately 91% observed a single time. The CDR3 sequence is 13 residues long. Deletions cut 4 bases from V and 7 bases from J, with 14 bases between. From germline, CDR1 is SGHRS and CDR2 YFSETQ. V is TRBV5-1 and J is TRBJ1-2; TRBD1 might be the D (5 bases). The sequenced sample consisted of blood. This TCR came from a woman aged 40 to 50 in good health. DNA for the CDR3: TGCGCCAGCAGCCTCGACAGCCGAACTGGCTACACCTTC. Translating gives CASSLDSRTGYTF.